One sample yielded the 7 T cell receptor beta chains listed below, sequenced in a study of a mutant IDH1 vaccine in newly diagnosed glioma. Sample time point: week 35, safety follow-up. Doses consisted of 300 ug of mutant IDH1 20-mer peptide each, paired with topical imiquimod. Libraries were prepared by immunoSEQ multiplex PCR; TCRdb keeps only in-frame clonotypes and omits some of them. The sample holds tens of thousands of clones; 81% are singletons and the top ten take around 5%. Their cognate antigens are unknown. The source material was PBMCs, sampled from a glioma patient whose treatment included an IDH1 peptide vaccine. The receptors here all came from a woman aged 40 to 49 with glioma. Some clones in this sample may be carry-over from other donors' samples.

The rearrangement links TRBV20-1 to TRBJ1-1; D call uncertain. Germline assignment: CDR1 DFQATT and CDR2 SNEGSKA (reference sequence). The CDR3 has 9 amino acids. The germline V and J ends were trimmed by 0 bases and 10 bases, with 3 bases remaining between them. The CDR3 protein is CSAREAAFF. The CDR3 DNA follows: TGCAGTGCTAGAGAAGCAGCTTTCTTT.

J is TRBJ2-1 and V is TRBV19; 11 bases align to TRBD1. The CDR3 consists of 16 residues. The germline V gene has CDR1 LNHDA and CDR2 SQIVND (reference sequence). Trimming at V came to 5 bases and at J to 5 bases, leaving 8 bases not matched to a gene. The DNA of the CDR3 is TGTGCCAGTAGTCCGTCGGGACAGGGGGTGAACAATGAGCAGTTCTTC. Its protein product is CASSPSGQGVNNEQFF. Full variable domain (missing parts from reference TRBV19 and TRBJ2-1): DGGITQSPKYLFRKEGQNVTLSCEQNLNHDAMYWYRQDPGQGLRLIYYSQIVNDFQKGDIAEGYSVSREKKESFPLTVTSAQKNPTAFYLCASSPSGQGVNNEQFFGPGTRLTVL.

Written as DNA, the CDR3 is TGTGCCAGCAGCCTAGGGCAGGGGGCACAGACCGGGGAGCTGTTTTTT. Translated: CASSLGQGAQTGELFF. The genes are TRBV4-2 and TRBJ2-2, with TRBD1 identical over 8 bases. V lost 4 bases and J lost 5; bases outside the gene matches: 9. The CDR3 has 16 amino acids. CDR1 LGHNA and CDR2 YNFKEQ come from the germline V gene.

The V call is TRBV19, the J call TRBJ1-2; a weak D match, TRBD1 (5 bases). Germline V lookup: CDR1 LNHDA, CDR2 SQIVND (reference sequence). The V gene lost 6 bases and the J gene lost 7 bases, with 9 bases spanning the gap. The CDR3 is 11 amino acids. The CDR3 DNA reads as TGTGCCAGTAGAAGGGGTAGTGGCTACACCTTC. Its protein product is CASRRGSGYTF. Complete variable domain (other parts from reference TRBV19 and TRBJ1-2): DGGITQSPKYLFRKEGQNVTLSCEQNLNHDAMYWYRQDPGQGLRLIYYSQIVNDFQKGDIAEGYSVSREKKESFPLTVTSAQKNPTAFYLCASRRGSGYTFGSGTRLTVV.

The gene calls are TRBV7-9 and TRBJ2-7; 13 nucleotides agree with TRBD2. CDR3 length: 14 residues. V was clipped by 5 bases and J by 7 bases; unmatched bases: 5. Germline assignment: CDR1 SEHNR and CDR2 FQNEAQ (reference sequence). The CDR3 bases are TGTGCCAGCAGCCCTGGACTAGCGGGAGAGGAGCAGTACTTC. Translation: CASSPGLAGEEQYF.

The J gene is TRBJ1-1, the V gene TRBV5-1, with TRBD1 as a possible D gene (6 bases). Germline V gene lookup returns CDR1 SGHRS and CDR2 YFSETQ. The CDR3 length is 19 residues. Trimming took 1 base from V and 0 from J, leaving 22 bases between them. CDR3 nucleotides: TGCGCCAGCAGCTTGTTTACGACAGGAACATATCCCATGAACACTGAAGCTTTCTTT. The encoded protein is CASSLFTTGTYPMNTEAFF.

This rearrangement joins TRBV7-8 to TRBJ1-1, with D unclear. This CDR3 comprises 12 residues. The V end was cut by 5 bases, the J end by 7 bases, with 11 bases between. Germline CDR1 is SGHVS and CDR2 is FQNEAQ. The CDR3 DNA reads TGTGCCAGCAGCCCCCTCCCACGTGAAGCTTTCTTT. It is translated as CASSPLPREAFF. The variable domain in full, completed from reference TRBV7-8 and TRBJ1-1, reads GAGVSQSPRYKVAKRGQDVALRCDPISGHVSLFWYQQALGQGPEFLTYFQNEAQLDKSGLPSDRFFAERPEGSVSTLKIQRTQQEDSAVYLCASSPLPREAFFGQGTRLTVV.